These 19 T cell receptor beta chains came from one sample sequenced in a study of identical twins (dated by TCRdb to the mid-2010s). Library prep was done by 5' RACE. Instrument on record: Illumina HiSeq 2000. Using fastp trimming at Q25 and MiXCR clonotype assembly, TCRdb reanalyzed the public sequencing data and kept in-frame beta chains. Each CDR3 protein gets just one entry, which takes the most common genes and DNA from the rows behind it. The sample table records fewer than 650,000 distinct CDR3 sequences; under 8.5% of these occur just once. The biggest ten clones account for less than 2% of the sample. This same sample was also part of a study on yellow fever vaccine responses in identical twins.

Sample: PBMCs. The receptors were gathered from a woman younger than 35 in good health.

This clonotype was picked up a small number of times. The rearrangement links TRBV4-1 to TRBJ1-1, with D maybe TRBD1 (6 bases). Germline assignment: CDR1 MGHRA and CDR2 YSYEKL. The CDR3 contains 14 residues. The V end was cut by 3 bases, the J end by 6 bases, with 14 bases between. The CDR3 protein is CASSQTGPNSEAFF. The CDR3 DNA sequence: TGCGCCAGCAGCCAGACAGGACCTAACTCTGAAGCTTTCTTT.

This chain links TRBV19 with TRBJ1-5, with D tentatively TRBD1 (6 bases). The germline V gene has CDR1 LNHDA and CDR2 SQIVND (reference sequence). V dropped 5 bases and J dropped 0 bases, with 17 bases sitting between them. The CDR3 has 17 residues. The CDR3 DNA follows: TGTGCCAGTAGTTCACGCCCCGGGACAAATAGCAATCAGCCCCAGCATTTT. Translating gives CASSSRPGTNSNQPQHF.

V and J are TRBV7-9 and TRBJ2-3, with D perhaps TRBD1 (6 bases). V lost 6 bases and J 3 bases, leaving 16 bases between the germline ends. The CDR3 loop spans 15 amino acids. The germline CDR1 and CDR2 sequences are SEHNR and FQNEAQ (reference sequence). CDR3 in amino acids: CASRQGQFGTDTQYF. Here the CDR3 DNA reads TGTGCCAGCAGGCAAGGACAGTTCGGAACAGATACGCAGTATTTT.

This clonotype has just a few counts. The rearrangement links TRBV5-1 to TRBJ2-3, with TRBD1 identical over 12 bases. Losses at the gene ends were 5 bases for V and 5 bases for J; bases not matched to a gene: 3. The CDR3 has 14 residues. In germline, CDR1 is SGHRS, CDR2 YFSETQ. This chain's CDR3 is CASRGTGGQDTQYF. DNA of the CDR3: TGCGCCAGCAGAGGGACAGGGGGCCAAGATACGCAGTATTTT. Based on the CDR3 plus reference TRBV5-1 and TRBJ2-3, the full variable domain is KAGVTQTPRYLIKTRGQQVTLSCSPISGHRSVSWYQQTPGQGLQFLFEYFSETQRNKGNFPGRFSGRQFSNSRSEMNVSTLELGDSALYLCASRGTGGQDTQYFGPGTRLTVL.

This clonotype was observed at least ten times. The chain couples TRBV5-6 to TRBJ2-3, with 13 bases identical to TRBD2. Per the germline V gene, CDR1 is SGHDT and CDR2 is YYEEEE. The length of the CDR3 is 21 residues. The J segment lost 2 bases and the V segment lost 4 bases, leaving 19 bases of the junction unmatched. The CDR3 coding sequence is TGTGCCAGCAGCCCGGATGGCCGTTCCGGGACTAGCGGGGAAAACACAGATACGCAGTATTTT. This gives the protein CASSPDGRSGTSGENTDTQYF.

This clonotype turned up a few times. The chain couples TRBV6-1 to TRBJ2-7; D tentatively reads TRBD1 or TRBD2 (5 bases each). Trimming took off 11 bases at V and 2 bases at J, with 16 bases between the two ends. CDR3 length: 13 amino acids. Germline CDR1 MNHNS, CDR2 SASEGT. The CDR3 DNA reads TGTGCCGCGACCCGGGACCCCACCTACGAGCAGTACTTC. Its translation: CAATRDPTYEQYF.

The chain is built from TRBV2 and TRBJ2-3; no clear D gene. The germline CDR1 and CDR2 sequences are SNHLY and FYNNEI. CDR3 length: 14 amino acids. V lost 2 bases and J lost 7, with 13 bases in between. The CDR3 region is CASSESFVKNTQYF. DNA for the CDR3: TGTGCCAGCAGTGAATCCTTCGTAAAGAATACGCAGTATTTT. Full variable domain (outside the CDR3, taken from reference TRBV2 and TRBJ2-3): EPEVTQTPSHQVTQMGQEVILRCVPISNHLYFYWYRQILGQKVEFLVSFYNNEISEKSEIFDDQFSVERPDGSNFTLKIRSTKLEDSAMYFCASSESFVKNTQYFGPGTRLTVL.

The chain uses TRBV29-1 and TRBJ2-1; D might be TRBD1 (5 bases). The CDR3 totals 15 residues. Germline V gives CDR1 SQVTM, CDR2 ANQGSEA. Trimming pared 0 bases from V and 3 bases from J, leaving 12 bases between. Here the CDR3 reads CSVEDSMTDYNEQFF. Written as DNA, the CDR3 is TGCAGCGTTGAAGATTCCATGACAGACTACAATGAGCAGTTCTTC.

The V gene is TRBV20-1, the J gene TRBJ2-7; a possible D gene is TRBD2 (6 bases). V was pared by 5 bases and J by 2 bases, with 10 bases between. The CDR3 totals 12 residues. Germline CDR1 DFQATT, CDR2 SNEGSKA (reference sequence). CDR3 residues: CSASRGTYEQYV. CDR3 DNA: TGCAGTGCTTCCCGGGGGACCTACGAGCAGTACGTC.

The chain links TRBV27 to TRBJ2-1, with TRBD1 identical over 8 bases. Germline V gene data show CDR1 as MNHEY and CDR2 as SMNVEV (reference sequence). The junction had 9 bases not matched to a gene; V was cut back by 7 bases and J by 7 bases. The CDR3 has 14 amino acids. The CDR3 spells CASNDRGLGNEQFF. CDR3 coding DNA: TGTGCCAGCAACGACAGGGGTCTGGGGAATGAGCAGTTCTTC.

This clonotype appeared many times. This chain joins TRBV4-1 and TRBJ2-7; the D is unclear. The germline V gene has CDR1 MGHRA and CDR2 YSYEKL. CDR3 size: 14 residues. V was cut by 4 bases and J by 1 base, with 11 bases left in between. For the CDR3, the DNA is TGCGCCAGCAGCCCCGTATGGGGATCCTACGAGCAGTACTTC. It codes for CASSPVWGSYEQYF.

The CDR3 DNA reads TGTGCCACCTTCAGGGGGCCGGGTGCTGAAGCTTTCTTT. As protein: CATFRGPGAEAFF. The V call is TRBV10-3, the J call TRBJ1-1; TRBD1 matches at 8 bases. Germline CDR1 is ENHRY and CDR2 is SYGVKD. Germline trimming cut 10 bases from V and 6 bases from J; bases unmatched to any gene: 10. CDR3 size: 13 residues.

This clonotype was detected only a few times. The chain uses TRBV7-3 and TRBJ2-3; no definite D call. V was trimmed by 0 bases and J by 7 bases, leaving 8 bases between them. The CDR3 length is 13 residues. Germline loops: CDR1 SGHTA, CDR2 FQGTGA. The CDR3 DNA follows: TGTGCCAGCAGCTTAACGGACGGCCATACGCAGTATTTT. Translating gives CASSLTDGHTQYF. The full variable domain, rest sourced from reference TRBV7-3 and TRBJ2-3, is GAGVSQTPSNKVTEKGKYVELRCDPISGHTALYWYRQSLGQGPEFLIYFQGTGAADDSGLPNDRFFAVRPEGSVSTLKIQRTERGDSAVYLCASSLTDGHTQYFGPGTRLTVL.

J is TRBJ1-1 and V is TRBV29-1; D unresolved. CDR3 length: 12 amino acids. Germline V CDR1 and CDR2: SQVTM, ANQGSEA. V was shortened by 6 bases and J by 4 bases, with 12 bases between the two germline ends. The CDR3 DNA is TGCAGCGTCGACCGGGAGAGCACTGAAGCTTTCTTT. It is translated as CSVDRESTEAFF.

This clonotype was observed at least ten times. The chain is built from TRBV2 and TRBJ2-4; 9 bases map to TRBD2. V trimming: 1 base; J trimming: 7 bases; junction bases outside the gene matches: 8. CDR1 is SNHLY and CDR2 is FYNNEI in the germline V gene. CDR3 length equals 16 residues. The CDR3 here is CASSEVKRGVGNIQYF. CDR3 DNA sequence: TGTGCCAGCAGTGAAGTAAAGCGGGGGGTTGGGAACATTCAGTACTTC.

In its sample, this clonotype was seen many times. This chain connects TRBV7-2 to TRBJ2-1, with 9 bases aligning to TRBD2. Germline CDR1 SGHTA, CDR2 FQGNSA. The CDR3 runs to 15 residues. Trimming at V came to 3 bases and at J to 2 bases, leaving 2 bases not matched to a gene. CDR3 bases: TGTGCCAGCAGCTTGGGACTAGCCCCCTACAATGAGCAGTTCTTC. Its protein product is CASSLGLAPYNEQFF.

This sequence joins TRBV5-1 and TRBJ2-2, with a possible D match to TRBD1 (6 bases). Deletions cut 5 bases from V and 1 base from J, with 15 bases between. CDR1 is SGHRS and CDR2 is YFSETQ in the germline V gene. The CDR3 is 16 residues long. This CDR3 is CASRAPGQRNTGELFF. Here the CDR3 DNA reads TGCGCCAGCAGAGCGCCGGGACAAAGGAACACCGGGGAGCTGTTTTTT.

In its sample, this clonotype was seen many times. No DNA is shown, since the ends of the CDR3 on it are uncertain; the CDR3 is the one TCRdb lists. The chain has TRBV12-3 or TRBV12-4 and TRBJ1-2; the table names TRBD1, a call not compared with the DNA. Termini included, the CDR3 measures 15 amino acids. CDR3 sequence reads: CASSSSTGVIYGYTF.

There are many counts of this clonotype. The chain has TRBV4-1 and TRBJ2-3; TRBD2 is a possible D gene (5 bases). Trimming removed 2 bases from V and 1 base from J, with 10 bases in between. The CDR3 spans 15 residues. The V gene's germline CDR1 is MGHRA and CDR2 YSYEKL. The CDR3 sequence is CASSQLPGGTDTQYF. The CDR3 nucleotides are TGCGCCAGCAGCCAACTACCCGGGGGCACAGATACGCAGTATTTT.